This TCR beta chain was found in a study of technical replicates of blood from a few donors. The CDR3 totals 14 residues. J lost 0 bases, V lost 5 bases, and 4 bases had no gene match. Per the germline V gene, CDR1 is SGHAT and CDR2 is FQNNGV. Libraries were prepared by immunoSEQ multiplex PCR; TCRdb keeps only in-frame clonotypes and omits some of them. The sample holds fewer than 65,000 clones, about 87% seen once. This clonotype was sampled from a human donor in good health. Some clones in this sample may be carry-over from other donors' samples. Sequencing was carried out using PBMCs. The chain joins TRBV11-2 to TRBJ2-7; 7 nucleotides align to TRBD1. CDR3 nucleotides: TGTGCCAGCAGCAGGGACAGTACCTCCTACGAGCAGTACTTC. Residues: CASSRDSTSYEQYF.